This T cell receptor (beta chain) was documented in a study of T-cell memory formation after mild COVID-19. TCRdb redid the calling of the 5' RACE reads with MiXCR, one entry per CDR3 protein. The sample lists approximately 260,000 distinct CDR3 sequences, 15% to 20% occurring once. The CDR3 has 11 amino acids. The ends were cut back, 7 bases at V and 0 bases at J, with 4 bases in the middle. From germline, CDR1 is SGHKS and CDR2 YYEKEE (reference sequence). Material: PBMCs or a T cell subset sorted from them (not recorded which). The origin of this receptor is a man aged 18-30 years who had mild COVID-19 (a few samples of this study predate the infection). Cell type and time point are not known. V gene TRBV5-5 combines with J gene TRBJ2-5, with D unclear. This CDR3 is CASVNQETQYF. DNA of the CDR3: TGTGCCAGCGTTAACCAAGAGACCCAGTACTTC.